The clone carrying this TCR beta chain came up a few times. Its antigen remains unknown. The entry originates in a study of T cells after yellow fever vaccination. Whole-study results and caveats: The bulk population could contribute abundant contaminating clonotypes to FACS-sorted repertoires. A minor fraction of clonotypes spanned both CD4 and CD8 compartments.

This CDR3 spans 14 amino acids. Germline V lookup: CDR1 SGHKS, CDR2 YYEKEE (reference sequence). Trimming took 2 bases from V and 5 from J; bases not matched to a gene: 4. It was through 5'RACE template switching that TCR cDNA was made, with a universal primer site and UMIs added. TCRdb ran MiXCR on the 5' RACE reads and lists one entry per CDR3 protein. This table holds some 160,000 distinct CDR3 sequences, roughly 9% found once. The receptor's source is a man between 18 and 29 years old who received the YFV17D yellow fever vaccine. The J gene is TRBJ1-1, the V gene TRBV5-5; the match to TRBD1 covers 9 bases. Sequencing was performed on CD8+ T cells sorted from PBMCs, taken 45 days after the yellow fever booster vaccination. CDR3 coding DNA: TGTGCCAGCAGCTTCGGACAGGGGTGGACTGAAGCTTTCTTT. Its translation is CASSFGQGWTEAFF.